Reported below is one T cell receptor (beta chain). The antigen it recognizes is unknown. Nothing much larger sits one base from this clone, and base qualities are not available. To demonstrate the VDJtools post-analysis software, TCR beta repertoires were profiled from the peripheral blood of roughly 14 young patients with multiple sclerosis. The patients with multiple sclerosis were children and adolescents between 6 and 15 years of age. The library relied on PCR. The data were produced on an Illumina HiSeq 2500. To reduce PCR and sequencing biases, unique molecular identifiers were built into the TCR beta cDNA libraries. Per 1 to 10 million input T cells, some 500,000 cDNA molecules were obtained, such that each molecule approximated one T cell. Patient libraries were prepared and sequenced with the same protocol used for the earlier healthy control dataset. Samples belonging to the same batch were prepared together, multiplexed and sequenced on a shared HiSeq lane. The source study handled its data this way. MIGEC was used to process the raw barcoded reads, and molecular identifier groups with only a single read were discarded before consensus assembly and CDR3 extraction. VDJtools was used for post-analysis of the clonotype tables, and diversity was normalized by down-sampling every dataset to the size of the smallest sample. Repertoire overlap clustering matched CDR3 amino acid but not nucleotide sequences to correct batch-related cross-sample contamination. The raw public reads went through TCRdb reprocessing: fastp at Q25, MiXCR clone calling, in-frame beta chains kept. Every distinct CDR3 protein forms one entry, paired with its most common genes and DNA. The V and J calls reflect TCRdb's pipeline rather than the authors' work. This sample comprises about 400,000 distinct CDR3 sequences, less than 35% of them detected only once. Around 15% of the sample lies in the top ten.

The sample originates from a study of post-analysis software for immune sequencing data (dated by TCRdb to about 2015). Turning to the overall study: Recorded disease courses included relapsing-remitting, secondary progressive and progressive-relapsing multiple sclerosis, with some patients lacking subtype annotation. The patient repertoires were compared against approximately eleven previously published healthy control repertoires obtained from donors aged about 6 to 28 years. A subset of samples was prepared in parallel using single-end sample barcoding, then pooled and co-amplified after Illumina adapter ligation.

Overall study results and their limits: The control group was slightly older than the multiple sclerosis patient group. Strong co-clustering of samples prepared in the same batch was shown by direct clustering with F measure, prompting a batch-effect correction. Normalized Chao1 diversity was significantly lower in multiple sclerosis patients than controls, suggesting substantial peripheral T-cell clonal expansion.

Sequenced input: blood. The source of this sequence is a girl aged 5 to 17 with multiple sclerosis.

The CDR3 reads CASSQYLATSGRARNEQFF. The sequenced DNA is TGCGCCAGCAGCCAATACCTTGCGACTAGCGGGAGGGCACGAAATGAGCAGTTCTTC. This receptor chain uses TRBV5-1 and TRBJ2-1; TRBD2 matches 14 bases in the middle. V loses 4 bases at its end and J loses 7 bases; junction bases beyond the gene matches: 16. The CDR3 goes from the cysteine to the phenylalanine over 19 residues. CDR3 DNA is the only sequence kept; it has 57 bases, read in frame from the first base. From the germline V gene, CDR1 is SGHRS and CDR2 is YFSETQ.